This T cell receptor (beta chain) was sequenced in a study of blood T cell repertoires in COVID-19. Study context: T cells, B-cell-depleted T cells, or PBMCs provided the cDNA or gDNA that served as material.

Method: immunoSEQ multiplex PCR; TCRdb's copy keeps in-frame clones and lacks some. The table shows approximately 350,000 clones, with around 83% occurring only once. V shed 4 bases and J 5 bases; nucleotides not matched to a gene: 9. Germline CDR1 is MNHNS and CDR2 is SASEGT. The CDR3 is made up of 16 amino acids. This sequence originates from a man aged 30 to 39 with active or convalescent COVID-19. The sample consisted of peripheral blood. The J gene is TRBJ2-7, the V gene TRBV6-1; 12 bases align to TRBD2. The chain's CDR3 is CASSAPASGGAHEQYF. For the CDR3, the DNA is TGTGCCAGCAGTGCCCCCGCTAGCGGGGGGGCCCACGAGCAGTACTTC.